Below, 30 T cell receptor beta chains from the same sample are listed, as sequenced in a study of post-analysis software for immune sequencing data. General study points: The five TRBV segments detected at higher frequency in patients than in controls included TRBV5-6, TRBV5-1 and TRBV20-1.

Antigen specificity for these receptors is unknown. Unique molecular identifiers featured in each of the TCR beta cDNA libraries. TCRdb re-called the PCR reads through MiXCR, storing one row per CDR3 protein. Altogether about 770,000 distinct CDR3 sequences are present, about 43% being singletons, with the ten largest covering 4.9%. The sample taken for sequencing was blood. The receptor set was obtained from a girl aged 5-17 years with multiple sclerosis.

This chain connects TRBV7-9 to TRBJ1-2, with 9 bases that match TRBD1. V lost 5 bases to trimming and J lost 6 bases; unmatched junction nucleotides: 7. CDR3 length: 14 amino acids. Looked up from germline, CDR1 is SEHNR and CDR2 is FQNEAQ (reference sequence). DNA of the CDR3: TGTGCCAGCAGCGCCTGGGGACAGGGTAATGGCTACACCTTC. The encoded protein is CASSAWGQGNGYTF.

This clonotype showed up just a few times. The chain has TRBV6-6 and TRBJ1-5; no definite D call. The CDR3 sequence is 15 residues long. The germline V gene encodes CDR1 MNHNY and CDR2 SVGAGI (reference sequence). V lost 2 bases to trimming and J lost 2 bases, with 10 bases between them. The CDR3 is CASSYGRNGNQPQHF. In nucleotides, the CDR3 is TGTGCCAGCAGTTACGGCCGGAATGGCAATCAGCCCCAGCATTTT.

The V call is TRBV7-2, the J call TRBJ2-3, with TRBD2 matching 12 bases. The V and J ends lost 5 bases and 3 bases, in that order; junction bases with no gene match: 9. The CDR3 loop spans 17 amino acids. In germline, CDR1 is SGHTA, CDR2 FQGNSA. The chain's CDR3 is CASSPRTSGVFTDTQYF. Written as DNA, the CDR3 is TGTGCCAGCAGCCCGAGGACTAGCGGGGTTTTTACAGATACGCAGTATTTT.

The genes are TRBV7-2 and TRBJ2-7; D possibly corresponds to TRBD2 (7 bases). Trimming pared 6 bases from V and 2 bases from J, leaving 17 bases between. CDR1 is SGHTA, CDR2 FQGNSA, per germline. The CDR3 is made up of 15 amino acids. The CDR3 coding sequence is TGTGCCAGCAGGAGGGGGGGGGGCTCCCCCTACGAGCAGTACTTC. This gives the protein CASRRGGGSPYEQYF.

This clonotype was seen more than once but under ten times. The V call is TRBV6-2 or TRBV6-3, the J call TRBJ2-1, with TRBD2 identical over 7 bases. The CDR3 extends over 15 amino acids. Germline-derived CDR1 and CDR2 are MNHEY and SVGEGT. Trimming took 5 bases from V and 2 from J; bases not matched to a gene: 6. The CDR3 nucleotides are TGTGCCAGCAGTACCCCTAGCGGTACCTACAATGAGCAGTTCTTC. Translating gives CASSTPSGTYNEQFF.

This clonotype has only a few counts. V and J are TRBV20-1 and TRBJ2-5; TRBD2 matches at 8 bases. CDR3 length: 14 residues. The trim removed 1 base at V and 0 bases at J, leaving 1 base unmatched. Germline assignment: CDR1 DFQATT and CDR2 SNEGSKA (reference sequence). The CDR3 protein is CSARVAGNQETQYF. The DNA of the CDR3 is TGCAGTGCTAGAGTAGCGGGGAACCAAGAGACCCAGTACTTC.

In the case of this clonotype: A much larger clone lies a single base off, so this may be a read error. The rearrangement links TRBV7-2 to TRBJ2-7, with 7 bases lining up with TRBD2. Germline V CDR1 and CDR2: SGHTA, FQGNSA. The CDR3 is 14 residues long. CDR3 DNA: TGTGTCAGCAGCTTAACTAGCGCCACCTACGAGCAGTACTTC. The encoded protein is CVSSLTSATYEQYF.

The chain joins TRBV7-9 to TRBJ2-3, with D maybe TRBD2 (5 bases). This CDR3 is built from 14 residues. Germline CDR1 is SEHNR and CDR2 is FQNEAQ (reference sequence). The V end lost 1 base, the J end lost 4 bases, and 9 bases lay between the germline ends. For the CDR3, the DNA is TGTGCCAGCAGCTTAGTAGCGAACTCAGATACGCAGTATTTT. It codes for CASSLVANSDTQYF.

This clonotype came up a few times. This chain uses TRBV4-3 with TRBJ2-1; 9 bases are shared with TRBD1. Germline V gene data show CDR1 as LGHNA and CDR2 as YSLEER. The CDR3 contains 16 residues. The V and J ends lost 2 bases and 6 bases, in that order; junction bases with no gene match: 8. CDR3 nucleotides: TGCGCCAGCAGCCAACGCGGGACAGGGCTTCTCAATGAGCAGTTCTTC. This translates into CASSQRGTGLLNEQFF.

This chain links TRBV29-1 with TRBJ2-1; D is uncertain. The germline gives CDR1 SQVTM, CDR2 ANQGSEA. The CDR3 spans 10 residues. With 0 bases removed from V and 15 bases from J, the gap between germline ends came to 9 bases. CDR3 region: CSVEDARRFF. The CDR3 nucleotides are TGCAGCGTTGAAGACGCCCGGCGGTTCTTC.

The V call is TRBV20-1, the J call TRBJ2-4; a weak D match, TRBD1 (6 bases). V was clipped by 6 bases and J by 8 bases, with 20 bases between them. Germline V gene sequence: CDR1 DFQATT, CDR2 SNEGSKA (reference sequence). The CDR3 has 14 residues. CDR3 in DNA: TGCAGTGCCACCTACAGGGAGAAGAATCACATTCAGTACTTC. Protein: CSATYREKNHIQYF.

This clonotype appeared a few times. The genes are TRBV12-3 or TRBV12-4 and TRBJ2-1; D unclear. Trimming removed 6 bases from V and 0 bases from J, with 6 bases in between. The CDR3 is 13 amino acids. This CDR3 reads CASSEDSYNEQFF. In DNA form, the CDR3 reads TGTGCCAGCAGCGAGGACTCCTACAATGAGCAGTTCTTC.

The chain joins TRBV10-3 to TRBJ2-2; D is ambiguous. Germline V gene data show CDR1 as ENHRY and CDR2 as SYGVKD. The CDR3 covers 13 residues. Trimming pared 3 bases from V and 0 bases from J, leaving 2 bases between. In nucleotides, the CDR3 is TGTGCCATCAGTGACACGAACACCGGGGAGCTGTTTTTT. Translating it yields CAISDTNTGELFF.

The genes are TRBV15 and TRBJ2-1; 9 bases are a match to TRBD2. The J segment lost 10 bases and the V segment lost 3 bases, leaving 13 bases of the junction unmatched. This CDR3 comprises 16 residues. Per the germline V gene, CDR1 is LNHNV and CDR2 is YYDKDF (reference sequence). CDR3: CATSSLPGLAAGEQFF. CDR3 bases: TGTGCCACCAGCAGCCTACCGGGACTAGCCGCGGGAGAGCAGTTCTTC.

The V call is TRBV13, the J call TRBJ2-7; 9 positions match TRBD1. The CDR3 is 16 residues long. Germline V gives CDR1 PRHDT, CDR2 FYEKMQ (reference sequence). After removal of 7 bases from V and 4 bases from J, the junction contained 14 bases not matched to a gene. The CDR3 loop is CASNSRGTGKFYEQYF. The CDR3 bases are TGTGCCAGCAACTCAAGAGGGACAGGGAAGTTTTACGAGCAGTACTTC.

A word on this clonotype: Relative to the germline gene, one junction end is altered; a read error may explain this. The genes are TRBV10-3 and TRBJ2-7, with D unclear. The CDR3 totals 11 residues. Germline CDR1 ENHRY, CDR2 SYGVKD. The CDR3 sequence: CATTGFDERYF. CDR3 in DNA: TGTGCCACCACCGGATTCGACGAGCGGTACTTC.

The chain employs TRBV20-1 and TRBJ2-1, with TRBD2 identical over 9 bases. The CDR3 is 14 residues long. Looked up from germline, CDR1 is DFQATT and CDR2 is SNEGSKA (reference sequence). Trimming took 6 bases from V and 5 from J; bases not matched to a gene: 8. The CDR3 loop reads CSAPWGLADNEQFF. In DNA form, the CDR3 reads TGCAGTGCCCCGTGGGGACTAGCCGACAATGAGCAGTTCTTC.

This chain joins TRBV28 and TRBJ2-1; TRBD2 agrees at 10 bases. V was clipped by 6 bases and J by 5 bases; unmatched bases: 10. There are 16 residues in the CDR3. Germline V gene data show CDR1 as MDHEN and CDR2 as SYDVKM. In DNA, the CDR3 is TGTGCCAGCAGCCCGAGTAGCGGGAGGCTACACAATGAGCAGTTCTTC. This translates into CASSPSSGRLHNEQFF.

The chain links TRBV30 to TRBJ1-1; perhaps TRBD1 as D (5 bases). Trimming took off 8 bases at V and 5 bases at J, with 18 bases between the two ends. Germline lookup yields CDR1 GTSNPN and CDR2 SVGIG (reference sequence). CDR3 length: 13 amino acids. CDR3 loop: CAGRSGSGTEAFF. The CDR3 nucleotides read TGTGCCGGGCGATCAGGGTCGGGAACTGAAGCTTTCTTT.

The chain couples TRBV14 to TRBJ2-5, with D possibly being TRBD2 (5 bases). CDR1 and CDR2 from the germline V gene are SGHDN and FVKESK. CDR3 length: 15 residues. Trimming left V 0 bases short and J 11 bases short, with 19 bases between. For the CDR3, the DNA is TGTGCCAGCAGCCAAGATCATCTTGTCGGGATCCAGCAGTACTTC. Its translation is CASSQDHLVGIQQYF.

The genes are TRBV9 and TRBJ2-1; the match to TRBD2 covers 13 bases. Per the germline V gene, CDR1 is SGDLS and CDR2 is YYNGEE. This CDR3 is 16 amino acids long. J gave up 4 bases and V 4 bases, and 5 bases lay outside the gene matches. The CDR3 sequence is CASSPKGLAGYNEQFF. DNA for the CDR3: TGTGCCAGCAGCCCAAAGGGACTAGCGGGGTACAATGAGCAGTTCTTC. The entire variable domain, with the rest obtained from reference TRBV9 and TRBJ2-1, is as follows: DSGVTQTPKHLITATGQRVTLRCSPRSGDLSVYWYQQSLDQGLQFLIQYYNGEERAKGNILERFSAQQFPDLHSELNLSSLELGDSALYFCASSPKGLAGYNEQFFGPGTRLTVL.

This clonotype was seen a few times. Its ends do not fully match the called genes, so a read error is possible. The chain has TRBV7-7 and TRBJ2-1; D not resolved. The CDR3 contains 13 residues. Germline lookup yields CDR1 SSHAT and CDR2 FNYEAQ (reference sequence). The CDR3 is CASSFNVGNEQFF. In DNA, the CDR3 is TGTGCTAGCAGCTTTAATGTCGGGAATGAGCAGTTCTTC.

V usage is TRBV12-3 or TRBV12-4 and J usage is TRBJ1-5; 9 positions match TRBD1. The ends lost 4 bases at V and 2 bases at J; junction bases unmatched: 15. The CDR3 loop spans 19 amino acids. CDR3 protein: CASSSVERDRVVGNQPQHF. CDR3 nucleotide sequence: TGTGCCAGCAGTTCTGTAGAAAGGGACAGGGTGGTCGGCAATCAGCCCCAGCATTTT.

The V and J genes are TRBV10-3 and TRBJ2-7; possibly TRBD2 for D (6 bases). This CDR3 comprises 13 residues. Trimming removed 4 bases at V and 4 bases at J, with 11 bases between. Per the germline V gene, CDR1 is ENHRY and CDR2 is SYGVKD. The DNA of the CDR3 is TGTGCCATCAGTGCGGAGGGACCGTACGAGCAGTACTTC. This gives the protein CAISAEGPYEQYF.

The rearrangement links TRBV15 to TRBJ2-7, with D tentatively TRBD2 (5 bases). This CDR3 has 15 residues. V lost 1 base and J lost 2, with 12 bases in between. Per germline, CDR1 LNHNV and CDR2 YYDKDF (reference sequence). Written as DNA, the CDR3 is TGTGCCACCAGCAGAGCCCGGACTGTCCCCTACGAGCAGTACTTC. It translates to CATSRARTVPYEQYF.

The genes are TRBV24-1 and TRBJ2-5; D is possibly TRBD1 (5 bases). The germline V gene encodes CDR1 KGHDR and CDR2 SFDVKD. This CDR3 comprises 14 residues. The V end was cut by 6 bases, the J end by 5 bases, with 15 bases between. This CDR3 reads CATSQGLAGETQYF. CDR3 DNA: TGTGCCACCAGTCAGGGATTAGCCGGGGAGACCCAGTACTTC.

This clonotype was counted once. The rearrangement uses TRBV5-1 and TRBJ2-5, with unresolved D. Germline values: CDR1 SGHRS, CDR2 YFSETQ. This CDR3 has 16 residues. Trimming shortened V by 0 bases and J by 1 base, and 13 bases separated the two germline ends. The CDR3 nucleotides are TGCGCCAGCAGCTTGGATGGTGGTATCCCCCAAGAGACCCAGTACTTC. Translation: CASSLDGGIPQETQYF.

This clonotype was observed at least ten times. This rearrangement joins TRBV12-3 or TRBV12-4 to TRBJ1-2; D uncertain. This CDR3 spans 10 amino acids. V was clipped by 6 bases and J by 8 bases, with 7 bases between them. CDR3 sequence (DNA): TGTGCCAGCAGGGGCGACGGCTACACCTTC. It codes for CASRGDGYTF.

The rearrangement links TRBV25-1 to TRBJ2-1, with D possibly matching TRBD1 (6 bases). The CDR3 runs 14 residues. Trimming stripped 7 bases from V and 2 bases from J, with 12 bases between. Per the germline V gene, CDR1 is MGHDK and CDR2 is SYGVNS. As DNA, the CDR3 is TGTGCCAGCATAGGGGGACCAACCTACAATGAGCAGTTCTTC. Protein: CASIGGPTYNEQFF.

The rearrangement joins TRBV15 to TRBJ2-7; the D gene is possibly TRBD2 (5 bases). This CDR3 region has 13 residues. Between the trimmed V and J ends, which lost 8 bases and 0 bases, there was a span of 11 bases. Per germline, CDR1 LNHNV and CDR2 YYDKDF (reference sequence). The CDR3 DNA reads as TGTGCCACCGCCTACGGGGACTCCTACGAGCAGTACTTC. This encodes CATAYGDSYEQYF.